The 12 T cell receptor beta chains listed next were all sequenced from one sample in a study of blood T cells in healthy people across ages. Primed by a sample-barcoded 5' primer and a J-beta primer mix, a second PCR proceeded for 7 to 11 cycles. TCRdb passed the 5' RACE reads through MiXCR, listing each CDR3 protein once. The sample records more than 700,000 distinct CDR3 sequences, around half being singletons. The specimen was blood. These TCRs come from a man older than 75 in good health.

This clonotype has only one observation. The rearrangement joins TRBV30 to TRBJ1-5; D is perhaps TRBD1 (5 bases). This CDR3 region has 13 residues. Trimming removed 4 bases from V and 5 bases from J, with 12 bases in between. From germline, CDR1 is GTSNPN and CDR2 SVGIG (reference sequence). The CDR3 DNA follows: TGTGCCTGGAACCCGGGCAGGGATCAGCCCCAGCATTTT. This sequence encodes CAWNPGRDQPQHF.

In this sample, this clonotype turned up a few times. The chain has TRBV25-1 and TRBJ2-1, with 7 bases identical to TRBD2. The CDR3 is 16 residues long. The trim removed 3 bases at V and 8 bases at J, leaving 13 bases unmatched. Germline lookup yields CDR1 MGHDK and CDR2 SYGVNS. CDR3 amino acids: CASSEFLRGGDDEQFF. In nucleotides, the CDR3 is TGTGCCAGCAGTGAGTTCCTTAGGGGAGGGGACGATGAGCAGTTCTTC.

This clonotype was observed a few times. This sequence joins TRBV2 and TRBJ2-7; TRBD1 matches 8 bases. This CDR3 comprises 14 residues. Trimming took 8 bases from V and 0 from J; bases not matched to a gene: 6. Germline V CDR1 and CDR2: SNHLY, FYNNEI. CDR3 loop: CASQRDRSSYEQYF. The CDR3 bases are TGTGCCAGCCAACGGGACAGGAGCTCCTACGAGCAGTACTTC.

This clonotype was picked up a small number of times. The chain employs TRBV20-1 and TRBJ2-1, with TRBD2 matching over 13 bases. There are 15 residues in the CDR3. With 2 bases clipped from V and 5 bases from J, the junction kept 3 bases outside the gene matches. Germline V lookup: CDR1 DFQATT, CDR2 SNEGSKA (reference sequence). CDR3 residues: CSARPGLAGDNEQFF. The CDR3 coding sequence is TGCAGTGCTAGACCTGGACTAGCGGGGGACAATGAGCAGTTCTTC.

This clonotype showed up just a few times. The V call is TRBV2, the J call TRBJ1-2, with TRBD1 matching 11 bases. Per germline, CDR1 SNHLY and CDR2 FYNNEI. J gave up 4 bases and V 9 bases, and 7 bases lay outside the gene matches. This CDR3 is built from 14 residues. The chain's CDR3 is CARGTGGSRYGYTF. CDR3 in DNA: TGTGCCAGAGGGACAGGGGGTAGCCGCTATGGCTACACCTTC.

This rearrangement joins TRBV20-1 to TRBJ2-3; 8 nucleotides agree with TRBD1. The CDR3 extends over 13 amino acids. Germline V gene data show CDR1 as DFQATT and CDR2 as SNEGSKA (reference sequence). Trimming removed 3 bases from V and 6 bases from J; junction bases left unmatched: 5. As DNA, the CDR3 is TGCAGTGCTAGTTCCAACAGGGGGGATACGCAGTATTTT. Its translation: CSASSNRGDTQYF.

The V call is TRBV14, the J call TRBJ2-5; TRBD2 is a possible D gene (6 bases). Matching the DNA end better, TRBJ2-1 makes the J call doubtful. The CDR3 is 14 amino acids. Germline assignment: CDR1 SGHDN and CDR2 FVKESK. In DNA, the CDR3 is TGTGCCAGCAGCCAAAAGATGTGGGGGGACCACCAGTTCTTC. This gives the protein CASSQKMWGDHQFF.

V gene TRBV14 combines with J gene TRBJ2-5; D is possibly TRBD2 (6 bases). The CDR3 totals 16 residues. V was trimmed by 4 bases and J by 4 bases, leaving 19 bases between them. Germline V gives CDR1 SGHDN, CDR2 FVKESK. The CDR3 here is CASSPRGSGAPETQYF. CDR3 DNA: TGTGCCAGCAGCCCGCGGGGTAGCGGTGCTCCAGAGACCCAGTACTTC.

In its sample, this clonotype was seen once. The chain carries TRBV7-3 and TRBJ2-3; D is ambiguous. This CDR3 contains 13 residues. The germline V gene has CDR1 SGHTA and CDR2 FQGTGA. V was shortened by 0 bases and J by 4 bases, with 5 bases between the two germline ends. This CDR3 is CASSLTAADTQYF. In DNA, the CDR3 is TGTGCCAGCAGCTTAACCGCGGCAGATACGCAGTATTTT.

The gene calls are TRBV30 and TRBJ2-3; D is unclear. CDR1 and CDR2 from the germline V gene are GTSNPN and SVGIG (reference sequence). V shed 2 bases and J shed 2 bases, with 2 bases lying between them. This CDR3 has 11 amino acids. CDR3 DNA: TGTGCCTGGAGTCACACAGATACGCAGTATTTT. As protein: CAWSHTDTQYF.

The chain is built from TRBV7-2 and TRBJ2-7; possibly TRBD2 for D (6 bases). V was pared by 5 bases and J by 0 bases, with 23 bases between. Germline V gene data show CDR1 as SGHTA and CDR2 as FQGNSA. This CDR3 is 18 amino acids long. CDR3 bases: TGTGCCAGCAGCCTCGGAGGTTTTGTGGGAGGCTCCTCCTACGAGCAGTACTTC. Translation gives CASSLGGFVGGSSYEQYF.

The sample holds many counts of this clonotype. The chain links TRBV7-2 to TRBJ2-3, with D hard to call. Looked up from germline, CDR1 is SGHTA and CDR2 is FQGNSA. The V gene lost 2 bases and the J gene lost 7 bases, with 7 bases spanning the gap. The CDR3 loop spans 12 amino acids. The CDR3 bases are TGTGCCAGCAGCTTAAGTCTAAATACGCAGTATTTT. Protein product: CASSLSLNTQYF.